The present TCR beta chain was sequenced within a study of T cells in localized non-small cell lung cancer. Study-level points and caveats: Elevated blood T cell density was associated with longer overall survival. Uninvolved neighboring lung showed the greatest T cell clonality, exceeding tumor. A median roughly 50 of the top 100 tumor clones appeared in adjacent lung. Because researchers sequenced only one region of the tumor, heterogeneity is still possible.

TCRdb's table, derived via immunoSEQ multiplex PCR, lists solely in-frame clones and lacks some. The sample yields roughly 1,000 clones, approximately 20% seen once. Remarks on this clone: Its antigen is currently unknown.

This TCR derives from a man between 40 and 69 years old with stage III lung adenocarcinoma. The material was normal lung tissue next to the tumor, obtained before any cancer treatment.

CDR3 protein: CASSLKTSGRGYEQYF. CDR3 DNA: TGTGCCAGCAGCTTAAAGACTAGCGGGAGGGGCTACGAGCAGTACTTC. This chain links TRBV11-3 with TRBJ2-7, with 14 bases fitting TRBD2. V shed 2 bases and J 3 bases; nucleotides not matched to a gene: 3. The CDR3 contains 16 residues. Looked up from germline, CDR1 is SGHNT and CDR2 is YENEEA.